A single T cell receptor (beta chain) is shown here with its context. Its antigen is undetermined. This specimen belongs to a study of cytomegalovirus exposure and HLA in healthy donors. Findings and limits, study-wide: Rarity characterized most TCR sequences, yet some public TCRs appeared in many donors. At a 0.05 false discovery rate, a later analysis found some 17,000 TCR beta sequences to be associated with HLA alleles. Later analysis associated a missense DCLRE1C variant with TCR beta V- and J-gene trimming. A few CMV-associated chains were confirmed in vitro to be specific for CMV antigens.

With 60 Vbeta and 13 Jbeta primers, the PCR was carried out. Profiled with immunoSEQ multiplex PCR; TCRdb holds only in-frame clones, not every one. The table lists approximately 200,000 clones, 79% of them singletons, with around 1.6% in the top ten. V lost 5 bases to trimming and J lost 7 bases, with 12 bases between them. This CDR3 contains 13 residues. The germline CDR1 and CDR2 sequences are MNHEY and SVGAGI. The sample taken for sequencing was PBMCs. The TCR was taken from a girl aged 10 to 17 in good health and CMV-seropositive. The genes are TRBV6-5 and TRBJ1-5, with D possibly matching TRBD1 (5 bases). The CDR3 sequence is CASSALGVQPQHF. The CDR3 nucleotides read TGTGCCAGCAGTGCGTTAGGGGTGCAGCCCCAGCATTTT.